What follows describes a single TCR beta chain. The antigen is undetermined. The CDR3 consists of 14 residues. Germline V lookup: CDR1 MNHEY, CDR2 SMNVEV (reference sequence). Trimming at V came to 2 bases and at J to 4 bases, leaving 2 bases not matched to a gene. Clones were sequenced by immunoSEQ multiplex PCR, and TCRdb holds only the in-frame ones, with some missing. The sample shows over 200,000 clones, roughly 80% of them seen only once. This entry is derived from a study of cytomegalovirus exposure and HLA in healthy donors. The overall study: A later analysis reported the 100 to 150 validation repertoires used the same platform as the approximately 660 first-cohort repertoires. Regarding the study as a whole: Generally TCR sequences proved uncommon, though certain public TCRs appeared in numerous donors. According to the study, roughly 160 TCR beta chains were cytomegalovirus-associated. Specific recognition of CMV antigens was confirmed in vitro for a few chains (all CMV-associated).

J is TRBJ1-1 and V is TRBV27, with 9 bases fitting TRBD1. The clonotype originates from a young woman in good health and CMV-seronegative. The source material was PBMCs. CDR3 nucleotides: TGTGCCAGCAGTTTAATGACAGGGGGCACTGAAGCTTTCTTT. Its protein is CASSLMTGGTEAFF.